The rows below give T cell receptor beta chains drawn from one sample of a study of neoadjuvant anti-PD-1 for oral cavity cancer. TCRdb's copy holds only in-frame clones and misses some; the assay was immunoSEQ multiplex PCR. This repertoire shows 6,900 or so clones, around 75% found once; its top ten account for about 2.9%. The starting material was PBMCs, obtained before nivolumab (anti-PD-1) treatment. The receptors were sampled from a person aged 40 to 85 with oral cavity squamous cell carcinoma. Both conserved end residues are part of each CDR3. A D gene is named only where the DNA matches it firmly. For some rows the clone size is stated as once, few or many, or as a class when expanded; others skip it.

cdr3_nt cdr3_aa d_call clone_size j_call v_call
TGTGCCAGCAGCTTGACAGGGGATGGCTACACCTTC CASSLTGDGYTF TRBD1 - TRBJ1-2 TRBV13
TGTGCCAGTAAACCGGGGAAGACTTTTAACTATGGCTACACCTTC CASKPGKTFNYGYTF - - TRBJ1-2 TRBV19
TGTGCCAGCAGCCAACGGGACTGGCACACCGGGGAGCTGTTTTTT CASSQRDWHTGELFF - - TRBJ2-2 TRBV7-2
TGCGCCAGCAGCCAAGATAGTGTTGGACAGGGGTACACTGAAGCTTTCTTT CASSQDSVGQGYTEAFF TRBD1 - TRBJ1-1 TRBV4-3
TGTGCCAGCAGTGAAGCAGCAGGGGATAGCAATCAGCCCCAGCATTTT CASSEAAGDSNQPQHF - once TRBJ1-5 TRBV6-1
TGCGCCAGCAGCGAGGACAGGGGCTCTTACGAGCAGTACTTC CASSEDRGSYEQYF TRBD1 - TRBJ2-7 TRBV5-1
TGTGCCAGCAGCTTAAGGTCTGGCAGGGGGCGATCAGATACGCAGTATTTT CASSLRSGRGRSDTQYF TRBD1 - TRBJ2-3 TRBV7-8
TGTGCCAGCAGTGAACAGGGCTCCTATAATTCACCCCTCCACTTT CASSEQGSYNSPLHF - - TRBJ1-6 TRBV2
TGTGCCAGCAGCCAAATCAACAGGGGGCTGGGCACTGAAGCTTTCTTT CASSQINRGLGTEAFF TRBD1 - TRBJ1-1 TRBV7-8
TGTGCCAGCAGCGTTAGGCTAGCGATCGATAGCACAGATACGCAGTATTTT CASSVRLAIDSTDTQYF - - TRBJ2-3 TRBV9
TGTGCCAGCAGCTTATCTTCAATGGGCGCCGGGGAGCTGTTTTTT CASSLSSMGAGELFF - - TRBJ2-2 TRBV7-2